One and the same sample provided the 27 T cell receptor beta chains below, sequenced in a study of PD-1 blockade in classical Hodgkin lymphoma. Repertoires were generated with immunoSEQ multiplex PCR, while TCRdb's copy carries only in-frame clones and drops some. The data show some 30,000 clones, about four fifths seen once. Time point in this sample: cycle 4 day 1 (C4D1), after 5 to 7 weeks of nivolumab. All the patients suffered relapse after autologous stem cell transplantation, and brentuximab vedotin exposure differed. Sample: peripheral blood mononuclear cells (PBMCs), taken before the fourth cycle of nivolumab. The receptor set was obtained from a human donor with classical Hodgkin lymphoma.

The chain uses TRBV9 and TRBJ2-5; 8 bases agree with TRBD2. The germline gives CDR1 SGDLS, CDR2 YYNGEE. The length of the CDR3 is 17 residues. V lost 2 bases to trimming and J lost 4 bases; unmatched junction nucleotides: 13. CDR3: CASSVGREGQKIETQYF. Written as DNA, the CDR3 is TGTGCCAGCAGCGTCGGACGGGAGGGGCAGAAAATAGAGACCCAGTACTTC.

This chain links TRBV9 with TRBJ1-2; D is perhaps TRBD1 (6 bases). From germline, CDR1 is SGDLS and CDR2 YYNGEE. The CDR3 covers 14 residues. With 4 bases removed from V and 4 bases from J, the gap between germline ends came to 14 bases. The chain's CDR3 is CASSQGWDPYGYTF. In DNA form, the CDR3 reads TGTGCCAGCAGCCAGGGGTGGGATCCCTATGGCTACACCTTC.

The sample holds one count of this clone. The chain has TRBV5-1 and TRBJ2-7; D gene unclear. Germline lookup yields CDR1 SGHRS and CDR2 YFSETQ. The length of the CDR3 is 12 residues. With 3 bases removed from V and 6 bases from J, the gap between germline ends came to 10 bases. CDR3 DNA: TGCGCCAGCAGCTCCAAGGGTTCCGAGCAGTACTTC. This codes for CASSSKGSEQYF.

This clone was detected once. V usage is TRBV7-2 and J usage is TRBJ1-3; D is undetermined. The ends were cut back, 7 bases at V and 2 bases at J, with 9 bases in the middle. Germline V gene lookup returns CDR1 SGHTA and CDR2 FQGNSA. This CDR3 has 13 amino acids. Written as DNA, the CDR3 is TGTGCCAGCAAGCTCACGGCTGGAAACACCATATATTTT. Protein product: CASKLTAGNTIYF.

This chain connects TRBV7-9 to TRBJ2-3, with TRBD2 matching 11 bases. Per the germline V gene, CDR1 is SEHNR and CDR2 is FQNEAQ (reference sequence). V shed 3 bases and J 0 bases; nucleotides not matched to a gene: 2. The CDR3 extends over 16 amino acids. CDR3 residues: CASSFLAGGSTDTQYF. As DNA, the CDR3 is TGTGCCAGCAGCTTTCTAGCGGGGGGAAGCACAGATACGCAGTATTTT.

The CDR3 sequence: CASSGLAGGPNEQFF. The CDR3 nucleotides are TGTGCCAGCAGTGGACTAGCGGGGGGGCCAAATGAGCAGTTCTTC. V gene TRBV9 combines with J gene TRBJ2-1; TRBD2 aligns across 15 bases. Germline CDR1 and CDR2: SGDLS and YYNGEE. This CDR3 contains 15 residues. V gave up 5 bases and J gave up 7 bases; unmatched junction bases: 4. The full variable domain, completed using reference TRBV9 and TRBJ2-1, is DSGVTQTPKHLITATGQRVTLRCSPRSGDLSVYWYQQSLDQGLQFLIQYYNGEERAKGNILERFSAQQFPDLHSELNLSSLELGDSALYFCASSGLAGGPNEQFFGPGTRLTVL.

This chain uses TRBV11-2 with TRBJ2-3; D ambiguous. CDR1 and CDR2 (germline): SGHAT, FQNNGV. The CDR3 has 14 amino acids. V lost 0 bases and J 0 bases, leaving 4 bases between the germline ends. The CDR3 DNA reads TGTGCCAGCAGCTTAGACGGAAGCACAGATACGCAGTATTTT. This codes for CASSLDGSTDTQYF.

The chain has TRBV18 and TRBJ1-5, with unresolved D. The CDR3 is 15 amino acids. CDR1 and CDR2 (germline): KGHSH, LQKENI. Trimming left V 1 base short and J 6 bases short, with 13 bases between. CDR3 in DNA: TGTGCCAGCTCACCACAACGAGGTTGGGGTCAGCCCCAGCATTTT. It is translated as CASSPQRGWGQPQHF.

The V and J genes are TRBV23-1 and TRBJ2-2; no reliable D call. TRBV23-1 is an open reading frame whose function is uncertain. V was cut by 7 bases and J by 6 bases, with 6 bases left in between. This CDR3 has 11 amino acids. This CDR3 reads CASNSAGELFF. As DNA, the CDR3 is TGCGCCAGCAACTCGGCCGGGGAGCTGTTTTTT.

CDR3 loop: CASSIEFGQSYEQYF. As DNA, the CDR3 is TGTGCCAGTAGTATTGAATTCGGGCAGTCCTACGAGCAGTACTTC. The chain joins TRBV19 to TRBJ2-7, with no clear D. Germline-derived CDR1 and CDR2 are LNHDA and SQIVND (reference sequence). V dropped 3 bases and J dropped 1 base, with 13 bases sitting between them. This CDR3 has 15 residues.

This sequence joins TRBV5-1 and TRBJ2-2; D is possibly TRBD2 (5 bases). CDR3 length: 16 amino acids. V lost 1 base and J lost 0, with 10 bases in between. In germline, CDR1 is SGHRS, CDR2 YFSETQ. CDR3 residues: CASSLSGGSNTGELFF. The CDR3 DNA is TGCGCCAGCAGCTTGTCCGGCGGGTCGAACACCGGGGAGCTGTTTTTT.

This chain uses TRBV6-6 with TRBJ1-1; no reliable D call. Trimming cost V 4 bases and J 5 bases, with 14 bases left between them. The CDR3 totals 14 residues. Germline V gives CDR1 MNHNY, CDR2 SVGAGI (reference sequence). The CDR3 sequence: CASSSGGGRTEAFF. CDR3 sequence (DNA): TGTGCCAGCAGTTCTGGTGGAGGGAGGACTGAAGCTTTCTTT.

The chain employs TRBV2 and TRBJ2-3; unclear D gene. Between the trimmed V and J ends, which lost 8 bases and 6 bases, there was a span of 0 bases. The CDR3 loop spans 8 amino acids. Germline V gene sequence: CDR1 SNHLY, CDR2 FYNNEI. CDR3 region: CASDTQYF. The CDR3 DNA follows: TGTGCCAGCGATACGCAGTATTTT.

The chain joins TRBV11-2 to TRBJ2-1; 12 bases line up with TRBD2. Germline lookup yields CDR1 SGHAT and CDR2 FQNNGV. Losses at the gene ends were 4 bases for V and 5 bases for J; bases not matched to a gene: 3. This CDR3 contains 15 residues. In nucleotides, the CDR3 is TGTGCCAGCAGCTCTGGACTAGCGGGGAACAATGAGCAGTTCTTC. It is translated as CASSSGLAGNNEQFF. Complete variable domain (other parts from reference TRBV11-2 and TRBJ2-1): EAGVAQSPRYKIIEKRQSVAFWCNPISGHATLYWYQQILGQGPKLLIQFQNNGVVDDSQLPKDRFSAERLKGVDSTLKIQPAKLEDSAVYLCASSSGLAGNNEQFFGPGTRLTVL.

The chain links TRBV5-4 to TRBJ2-1; 11 positions agree with TRBD2. There are 16 residues in the CDR3. V lost 4 bases to trimming and J lost 4 bases; unmatched junction nucleotides: 7. CDR1 is SGHNT, CDR2 YYREEE, per germline (reference sequence). CDR3 amino acids: CASSSRLAGRYNEQFF. As DNA, the CDR3 is TGTGCCAGCAGCAGTCGACTAGCGGGGCGTTACAATGAGCAGTTCTTC.

This chain links TRBV5-3 with TRBJ1-6, with 12 bases identical to TRBD1. TRBV5-3 is identified as an open reading frame with a role that is uncertain. This CDR3 contains 18 residues. J gave up 6 bases and V 1 base, and 8 bases lay outside the gene matches. CDR3 region: CARSLSGTGGRSNSPLHF. The CDR3 DNA follows: TGTGCCAGAAGCTTGTCGGGGACAGGGGGCCGGAGTAATTCACCCCTCCACTTT.

The rearrangement joins TRBV7-2 to TRBJ2-1; 13 nucleotides match TRBD2. Losses at the gene ends were 5 bases for V and 7 bases for J; bases not matched to a gene: 14. The germline V gene has CDR1 SGHTA and CDR2 FQGNSA. This CDR3 is 18 amino acids long. The CDR3 spells CASSTPATSGGAVNEQFF. The DNA of the CDR3 is TGTGCCAGCAGCACCCCAGCTACTAGCGGGGGGGCTGTTAATGAGCAGTTCTTC.

The chain combines TRBV6-5 with TRBJ2-5, with D possibly being TRBD2 (6 bases). This CDR3 spans 11 amino acids. The V end lost 10 bases, the J end lost 5 bases, and 11 bases lay between the germline ends. The germline V gene encodes CDR1 MNHEY and CDR2 SVGAGI. CDR3 in DNA: TGTGCCACGGGGCGGGGTGAGACCCAGTACTTC. Residues: CATGRGETQYF.

J is TRBJ1-1 and V is TRBV6-9, with 9 bases lining up with TRBD1. The CDR3 contains 14 residues. Germline lookup yields CDR1 MNHGY and CDR2 SVAAGI. Germline trimming cut 5 bases from V and 8 bases from J; bases unmatched to any gene: 9. The CDR3 protein is CASSLTGGDPEAFF. CDR3 coding DNA: TGTGCCAGCAGTCTTACAGGGGGCGACCCCGAAGCTTTCTTT.

This clone has more than one count but fewer than ten. The gene calls are TRBV5-1 and TRBJ1-1; unclear D gene. Germline CDR1 reads SGHRS; CDR2 reads YFSETQ. The CDR3 is 14 residues long. Trimming took 0 bases from V and 1 from J, leaving 7 bases between them. This chain's CDR3 is CASSLGPANTEAFF. For the CDR3, the DNA is TGCGCCAGCAGCTTGGGGCCGGCGAACACTGAAGCTTTCTTT. Full variable domain (missing parts from reference TRBV5-1 and TRBJ1-1): KAGVTQTPRYLIKTRGQQVTLSCSPISGHRSVSWYQQTPGQGLQFLFEYFSETQRNKGNFPGRFSGRQFSNSRSEMNVSTLELGDSALYLCASSLGPANTEAFFGQGTRLTVV.

On this clone itself: This sample includes further DNA sequences coding for the same CDR3. The J gene is TRBJ2-5, the V gene TRBV28; D not certain. Germline V gene sequence: CDR1 MDHEN, CDR2 SYDVKM. With 3 bases removed from V and 8 bases from J, the gap between germline ends came to 4 bases. CDR3 length: 10 residues. The CDR3 DNA reads TGTGCCAGCAGTTTGGGAACCCAGTACTTC. Protein product: CASSLGTQYF.

The chain couples TRBV18 to TRBJ1-2; D perhaps matches TRBD1 (6 bases). The CDR3 loop spans 14 amino acids. V shed 3 bases and J shed 8 bases, with 16 bases lying between them. The germline CDR1 and CDR2 sequences are KGHSH and LQKENI. CDR3 DNA sequence: TGTGCCAGCTCACCCCGAACGGGGGCAGGGGGCTACACCTTC. Translation gives CASSPRTGAGGYTF.

The V gene is TRBV5-6, the J gene TRBJ2-2; TRBD1 or TRBD2 may be the D gene (5 bases each). The CDR3 runs to 16 residues. Germline loops: CDR1 SGHDT, CDR2 YYEEEE. Trimming took 6 bases from V and 4 from J, leaving 19 bases between them. The CDR3 nucleotides are TGTGCCAGCACCAATTGGGGGAGTGATGCCACCGGGGAGCTGTTTTTT. Translating gives CASTNWGSDATGELFF. The complete variable domain, with remaining parts taken from reference TRBV5-6 and TRBJ2-2, reads DAGVTQSPTHLIKTRGQQVTLRCSPKSGHDTVSWYQQALGQGPQFIFQYYEEEERQRGNFPDRFSGHQFPNYSSELNVNALLLGDSALYLCASTNWGSDATGELFFGEGSRLTVL.

This clone showed up just once. The gene calls are TRBV7-6 and TRBJ2-6, with TRBD1 identical over 7 bases. Germline V gene data show CDR1 as SGHVS and CDR2 as FNYEAQ. This CDR3 has 16 amino acids. V lost 5 bases and J lost 0; bases outside the gene matches: 4. As DNA, the CDR3 is TGTGCCAGCAGCCTCAGGGGGAGCTCTGGGGCCAACGTCCTGACTTTC. Its protein is CASSLRGSSGANVLTF. Combining the CDR3 with reference TRBV7-6 and TRBJ2-6 gives the whole variable domain GAGVSQSPRYKVTKRGQDVALRCDPISGHVSLYWYRQALGQGPEFLTYFNYEAQQDKSGLPNDRFSAERPEGSISTLTIQRTEQRDSAMYRCASSLRGSSGANVLTFGAGSRLTVL.

The chain couples TRBV7-8 to TRBJ1-1; D ambiguous. CDR1 and CDR2 (germline): SGHVS, FQNEAQ. Trimming stripped 5 bases from V and 1 base from J, with 8 bases between. The length of the CDR3 is 13 residues. The CDR3 nucleotides read TGTGCCAGCAGCCCTAGGGAGAACACTGAAGCTTTCTTT. Translating gives CASSPRENTEAFF.

This clone has only a few counts. The genes are TRBV28 and TRBJ2-3; unclear D gene. This CDR3 contains 14 residues. The germline V gene encodes CDR1 MDHEN and CDR2 SYDVKM. V was trimmed by 2 bases and J by 6 bases, leaving 12 bases between them. The CDR3 coding sequence is TGTGCCAGCAGTTTAAACCTACTGATCGATACGCAGTATTTT. Translating gives CASSLNLLIDTQYF.

This clone has just one count. The chain joins TRBV5-1 to TRBJ2-7; D remains ambiguous. This CDR3 comprises 14 residues. The V gene lost 0 bases and the J gene lost 6 bases, with 13 bases spanning the gap. Germline V gene sequence: CDR1 SGHRS, CDR2 YFSETQ. The CDR3: CASSLAGPLGEQYF. The CDR3 coding sequence is TGCGCCAGCAGCTTGGCCGGTCCCCTGGGCGAGCAGTACTTC.